The clone carrying this T cell receptor (beta chain) occurred many times. Its antigen remains unknown. A second roughly 6 to 12 cycle PCR used barcoded and J-beta primers. TCRdb fed the 5' RACE reads into MiXCR, producing one record per CDR3 protein. The sample yields 1.2 million to 1.5 million distinct CDR3 sequences, around 59% seen once. This entry is derived from a study of blood T cells in healthy people across ages. Whole-study findings and limits: PBMCs were not sorted, which prevented a conclusive comparison of naive versus antigen-experienced cells.

The source of this sequence is a man aged 18 to 29 in good health. The material sequenced was blood.

CDR3 loop: CSARDGSLNVLTF. DNA for the CDR3: TGCAGTGCTAGAGATGGGTCGCTCAACGTCCTGACTTTC. The rearrangement links TRBV20-1 to TRBJ2-6, with D unclear. With 0 bases removed from V and 9 bases from J, the gap between germline ends came to 9 bases. The CDR3 runs 13 residues. The V gene's germline CDR1 is DFQATT and CDR2 SNEGSKA (reference sequence).